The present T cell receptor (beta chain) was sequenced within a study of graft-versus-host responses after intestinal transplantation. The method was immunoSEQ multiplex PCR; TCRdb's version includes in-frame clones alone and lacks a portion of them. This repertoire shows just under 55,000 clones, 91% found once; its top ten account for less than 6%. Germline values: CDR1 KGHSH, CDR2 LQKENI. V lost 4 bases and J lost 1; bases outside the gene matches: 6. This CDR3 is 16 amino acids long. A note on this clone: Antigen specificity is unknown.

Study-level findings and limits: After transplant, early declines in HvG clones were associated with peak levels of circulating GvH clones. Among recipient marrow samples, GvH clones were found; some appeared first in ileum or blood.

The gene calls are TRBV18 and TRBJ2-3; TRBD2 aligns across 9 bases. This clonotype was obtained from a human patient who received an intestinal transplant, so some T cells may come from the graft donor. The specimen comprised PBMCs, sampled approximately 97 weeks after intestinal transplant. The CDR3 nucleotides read TGTGCCAGCTCACGTGCCGAGCGGGGGGGCACAGATACGCAGTATTTT. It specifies CASSRAERGGTDTQYF.